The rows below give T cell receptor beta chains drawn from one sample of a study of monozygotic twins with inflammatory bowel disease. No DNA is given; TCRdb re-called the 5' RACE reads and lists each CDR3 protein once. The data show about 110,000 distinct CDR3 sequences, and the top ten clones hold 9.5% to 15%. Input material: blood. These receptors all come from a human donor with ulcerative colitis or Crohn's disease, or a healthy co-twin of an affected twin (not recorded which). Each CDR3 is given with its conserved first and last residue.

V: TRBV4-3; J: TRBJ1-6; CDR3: CASSQALDREVDSPLHF
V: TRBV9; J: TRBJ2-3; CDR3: CASSPKPRVAGGGTDTQYF
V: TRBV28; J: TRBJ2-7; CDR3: CASSYLKSRGGSSYEQYF
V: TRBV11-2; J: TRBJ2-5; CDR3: CASSLISSTGTTGETQYF
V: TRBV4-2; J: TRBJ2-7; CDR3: CASSQVSGITYEQYF
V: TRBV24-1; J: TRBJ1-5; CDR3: CATSDSSFGSNQPQHF
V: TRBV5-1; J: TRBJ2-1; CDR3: CASSRGGADHGHEQFF
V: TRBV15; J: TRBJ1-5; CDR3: CATSRRTGRDQPQHF
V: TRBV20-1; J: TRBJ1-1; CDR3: CSASLQDRGFTEAFF
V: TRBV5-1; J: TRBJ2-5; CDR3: CASSLGYRGAEETQYF
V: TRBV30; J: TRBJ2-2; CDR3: CAWSVVRVSGELFF
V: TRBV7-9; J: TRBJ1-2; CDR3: CASSLSQRGGVYTF
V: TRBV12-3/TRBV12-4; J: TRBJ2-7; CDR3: CASSLTSGDYEQYF
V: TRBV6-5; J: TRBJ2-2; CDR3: CASSYSGGGETGELFF
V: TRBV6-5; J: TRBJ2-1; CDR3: CASSYGGGALEQFF
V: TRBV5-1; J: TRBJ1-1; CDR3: CASSLPSRGTEAFF
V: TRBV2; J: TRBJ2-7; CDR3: CASSEVGQTAKDEQYF
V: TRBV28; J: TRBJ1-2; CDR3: CASSPALAHGYTF
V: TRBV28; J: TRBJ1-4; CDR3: CATNSGTGGEKLFF
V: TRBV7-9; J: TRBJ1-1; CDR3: CAGGGNTEAFF
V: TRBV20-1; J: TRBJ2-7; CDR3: CSARKLAGGIEQYF
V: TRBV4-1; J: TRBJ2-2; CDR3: CASSLRGTGVPGELFF
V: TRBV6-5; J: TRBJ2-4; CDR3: CASSYSSIAKNIQYF
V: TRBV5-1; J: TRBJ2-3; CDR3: CASLGTGGPDTQYF
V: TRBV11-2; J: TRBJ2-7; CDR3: CASSLLGGRGVYEQYF
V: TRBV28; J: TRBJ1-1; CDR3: CASSLTQDRAEAFF
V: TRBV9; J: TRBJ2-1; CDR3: CASSVGQGQSYNEQFF
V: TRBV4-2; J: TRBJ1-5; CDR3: CASSQENLNQPQHF